The following is a T cell receptor beta chain sequence with its context. The target of this receptor is not known. Nothing much larger sits one base from this clone, and base qualities are not available. These data originate in a study of cytomegalovirus exposure and HLA in healthy donors (dated by TCRdb to about 2017). Study-wide context: An earlier analysis of some 500 of the donors reported roughly 300 Gb of sequence data and some 120 million unique TCR beta sequences from 150 million to 200 million T cells. An early release that covered more than 550 HLA-typed donors contained 300 to 350 gigabases of sequencing data and around 80 million unique TCR sequences. Among the roughly 370 genotyped donors, approximately 77% belonged to the genetic ancestry cluster associated with self-reported Caucasian donors. The study was designed to test whether signatures of past pathogen exposure could be identified by cataloging public T cell receptors. The study profiled the T cell repertoires of fewer than 850 subjects by immunosequencing and related them to cytomegalovirus serostatus. In addition to the first cohort of 650 to 750 subjects, a separate validation cohort of 120 different subjects was used. The study combined high-throughput TCR immunosequencing, statistical association of individual TCRs with disease status, and machine learning to predict cytomegalovirus infection status. A later analysis re-analyzed previously published TCR beta repertoires from about 600 donors and added high-resolution HLA genotyping to study TCR occurrence patterns. In the later analysis, no new phenotypic data were used to find candidate immune exposures; instead, reliance was placed on TCR beta sequences and their occurrence across donors. To decide whether each TCR beta V gene segment behaved as functional or pseudogenic, an earlier analysis of nearly 600 of the donors relied on high-throughput TCR beta sequencing. Alongside the repertoire data, information on donor age, sex, ethnicity and CMV serostatus was compiled. In a later genetic analysis, genome-wide SNP genotypes for about three fifths of the 666 donors were used, and that subset was treated as a discovery cohort. Every discovery cohort repertoire had been produced on one sequencing platform. Both class I and class II loci were covered by HLA typing, at four-digit resolution. Typing coverage varied by locus: 629-630 donors for A, B, C, DRB1 and DQB1; under 550 for DQA1; more than 600 for DPA1; about 450 for DPB1. Several DR-DQ haplotypes were treated as single units for association and clustering because of strong linkage in the cohort. On average, around 240,000 unique TCR beta nucleotide sequences were sequenced per donor among a few hundred genotyped donors of the cohort, with about 19% of those sequences being non-productive.

The library was made by the immunoSEQ multiplex PCR assay. For the multiplex PCR, a mixture combining 60 forward primers for TCR Vbeta segments and 13 reverse primers for TCR Jbeta segments was used. The CDR3 region of rearranged TCR beta genes was amplified from genomic DNA by a multiplex PCR assay. On the Illumina HiSeq System, the amplified TCR beta libraries were sequenced as 87-base-pair reads. As for the authors' bioinformatics: In a later analysis, around 80 million unique TCR beta chains were counted across the roughly 610 repertoires, and some 10 million of these chains were shared by at least two donors. A nearest-neighbor algorithm error-corrected the raw reads and collapsed the reads into unique sequences, merging closely related sequences to remove PCR and sequencing errors. V, D and J gene segments were assigned by aligning CDR3 sequences to IMGT reference sequences. For a sequence to be retained, a match of at least six nucleotides to both a V gene segment and a J gene segment was required. A rearrangement counted as productive if the CDR3 had no stop codons and remained in frame with V and J, and every other rearrangement counted as non-productive. CDR3 was defined according to IMGT convention as the region running from the second conserved V-encoded cysteine to the conserved J-encoded phenylalanine. In an earlier analysis of roughly 610 of the donors, sequences lacking an unambiguous match to a single V gene segment were excluded. An earlier analysis of some 500 of the donors classified V segments as functional when productive rearrangements were above 56.7% and as segregating when the standard deviation between donors was above 5%. A statistical classification framework was built for diagnosing cytomegalovirus status from the catalog of TCR beta chain sequences. In a later analysis, TCR nucleotide sequences were compared against IMGT/GENE-DB human TR gene sequences so that V and J genes could be assigned. In a later analysis, CDR3 sequences and most-parsimonious VDJ recombination scenarios were assigned using the TCRdist pipeline. In a later analysis, each TCR beta chain was defined by its CDR3 amino acid sequence together with its V-gene family, and reads without a unique V-gene family were excluded. A later analysis removed 500 to 650 highly shared, low-generation-probability nucleotide sequences to deal with suspected cross-contamination and a sequencing artifact. A later analysis calculated a clonal expansion index for each public chain from normalized within-repertoire ranks of inferred template counts. In a later analysis, generation probabilities were computed using a VDJ recombination model fitted to out-of-frame rearrangements, and the results were checked against IGoR. In a later analysis, hypergeometric tests were used to score TCR-TCR, TCR-HLA and TCR-CMV co-occurrence, with a repertoire-size bias correction applied to TCR pairs. False discovery rates were estimated in a later analysis by permuting HLA or CMV assignments 20 times. In a later analysis, co-occurring TCRs were grouped with DBSCAN, and TCRdist sequence similarity was added when clustering was performed within HLA-allele-positive subsets. Repertoires with fewer than 30,000 or more than 120,000 public chains, plus five repertoires with anomalous nucleotide sharing, were excluded from co-occurrence clustering. The immuneACCESS repertoire file appears here via TCRdb, limited to in-frame rearrangements. These files lack a portion of the clones; in checked studies, under half of the deficit traces to unresolved V genes, and the cause of the others is not known. Clone size and the V and J calls come from that table; the DNA yielded D and trimming. This sample comprises tens of thousands of clones, approximately 57% of them detected only once. Of the sample, roughly 6.8% is held by the ten largest clones.

The paper as a whole reports these results and caveats: The earlier analysis of nearly 600 of the donors excluded seventeen rarely observed V segments, including chromosome 9 orphons, because counts were too low. A cluster of highly shared sequence variants was judged likely to represent a technical artifact of the sequencing pipeline. Roughly uniform sequencing depth across donors was assumed in presence/absence analyses, although this assumption may not hold. In a later genetic analysis, fewer N-insertions in productive TCRs were reported among donors in an Asian-associated ancestry cluster than the roughly 700-donor mean. In a later analysis, around 17,000 TCR beta sequences were associated with specific HLA alleles at a false discovery rate of 0.05. In the study, about 150 TCR beta chains were listed as associated with cytomegalovirus. A further reported finding was that TCR beta sequences accurately predicted the HLA-A and HLA-B alleles for most subjects in the first cohort. Because HLA typing was missing for some donors at each locus, association tests included only the typed subset. Some IMGT-functional V segments, including TRBV6-2 and TRBV6-3, could not be told apart with the 87-base-pair reads, so those segments were excluded. The authors suggested that the approach could potentially be generalized to other disease states and immunological phenotypes. Most TCR sequences were observed very rarely across donors, whereas some public TCRs were present in many individuals. The classifier was reported to diagnose cytomegalovirus status with high specificity and sensitivity in both the original cohort and the validation cohort. When HLA alleles, especially DR and DQ, strongly co-occurred, TCR associations were difficult to assign to individual alleles. In vitro tests confirmed that a few of the cytomegalovirus-associated TCR beta chains recognize cytomegalovirus antigens. According to a later analysis, most CMV-associated TCR beta chains appeared to be HLA-restricted, and the HLA associations seemed to be driven largely by CMV exposure. According to a later analysis, parvovirus B19, influenza, CMV and Epstein-Barr virus appeared linked to several top co-occurrence clusters. Broadly in line with IMGT annotations, most TCR beta V segments showed up in productive rearrangements about 87% or about 30% of the time in an earlier analysis of several hundred of the donors. Compared with equally common non-associated chains, HLA-associated TCR beta chains in a later analysis were more clonally expanded and had lower generation probabilities. For the cohort, immune exposure information was limited to CMV serostatus. An association between a missense DCLRE1C variant and V-gene and J-gene trimming of TCR beta chains was found in a later genetic analysis and replicated in an independent cohort. Linkage disequilibrium might explain the correlated functional status among segregating V segments, but an unknown experimental factor could not be excluded. In a later analysis, TCR association rates were found to vary across HLA loci, with the most associated TCRs seen for DRB1 alleles and the fewest for HLA-C alleles. In this cohort, only TCR beta chains were sequenced, and detectable features were limited by the absence of alpha or paired-chain data.

The cysteine opens and the phenylalanine closes a CDR3 of 14 amino acids. Only the CDR3 DNA is retained, 42 bases long and in frame from the first base. CDR1 and CDR2, per the germline V gene, are MDHEN and SYDVKM. At the junction V is shortened by 6 bases and J by 8 bases, with 17 bases in between. The cohort consisted of more than 650 healthy bone marrow donors. Cohort members were all nominally healthy when sampled, although unrecorded immune exposures were likely present. The donor tested CMV seronegative, placing the donor among the 350 to 400 seronegative members of the cohort. Each donor provided a peripheral blood sample, and peripheral blood mononuclear cells were used for TCR beta sequencing. The Qiagen DNeasy Blood Extraction Kit was used to extract genomic DNA from the blood cell samples.

The origin of this receptor is a woman between 25 and 40 years old in good health and CMV-seronegative. The V gene is TRBV28 and the J gene is TRBJ2-1; matching of 5 bases hints at TRBD2 as the D gene. The source material was PBMCs. The base sequence is TGTGCCAGCAGGACATCAAGCGGTCGCTATGAGCAGTTCTTC. This yields the protein CASRTSSGRYEQFF.